Each of the 3 T cell receptor beta chains below was sequenced from the same sample in a study of T cell responses to AZD1222 COVID-19 vaccine (dated by TCRdb to 2020 to 2022). The method behind the library was the immunoSEQ multiplex PCR assay. Held by TCRdb, this immuneACCESS table contains in-frame sequences only and omits some clones. Under half of the omission traces to an unresolved V gene where checked; the cause of the rest is unknown. Counted in this sample were more than 140,000 clones; more than 70% of them appeared once. The ten largest clones add up to 2.2% of the sample. This sample's time point label indicates: baseline before first vaccination. The material was peripheral blood, obtained on day 0 of AZD1222 vaccination. All receptors come from an adult in good health.

The rearrangement links TRBV19 to TRBJ2-7; 13 positions match TRBD2. Per germline, CDR1 LNHDA and CDR2 SQIVND (reference sequence). With V trimmed by 5 bases and J by 0 bases, 1 base remained unmatched. The CDR3 runs to 15 residues. CDR3 sequence reads: CASSRLAGGSYEQYF. For the CDR3, the DNA is TGTGCCAGTAGTCGACTAGCGGGGGGCTCCTACGAGCAGTACTTC.

This chain joins TRBV7-2 and TRBJ1-1; D not resolved. Per germline, CDR1 SGHTA and CDR2 FQGNSA. The germline V and J ends were trimmed by 2 bases and 4 bases, with 11 bases remaining between them. This CDR3 spans 14 amino acids. The CDR3 coding sequence is TGTGCCAGCAGCTTATTGCCCGCCGGCACTGAAGCTTTCTTT. This gives the protein CASSLLPAGTEAFF.

The rearrangement joins TRBV4-3 to TRBJ2-1; D call uncertain. With 0 bases removed from V and 0 bases from J, the gap between germline ends came to 6 bases. The length of the CDR3 is 15 residues. Germline CDR1 reads LGHNA; CDR2 reads YSLEER. CDR3 DNA: TGCGCCAGCAGCCAAGAGGGTCGCTCCTACAATGAGCAGTTCTTC. Its protein is CASSQEGRSYNEQFF.